One and the same sample provided the 21 T cell receptor beta chains below, sequenced in a study of ipilimumab plus nivolumab after autologous stem cell transplantation (dated by TCRdb to about 2021). The library was prepared using the immunoSEQ multiplex PCR assay. TCRdb mirrors the immuneACCESS table, restricted to in-frame sequences. Some clones are absent from its copies; in checked studies, under half trace to an unresolved V gene, and the reason for the others is unknown. Across this sample there are over 75,000 clones, with nearly 85% seen only once. The leading ten clones occupy roughly 2% of the sample. Here the sequenced sample was PBMCs, taken in a trial of ipilimumab plus nivolumab as post-transplant consolidation. The receptors derive from a male donor with diffuse large B-cell lymphoma.

The chain employs TRBV9 and TRBJ2-2; 14 bases are a match to TRBD2. Germline V lookup: CDR1 SGDLS, CDR2 YYNGEE. The CDR3 is 16 amino acids. J lost 8 bases, V lost 4 bases, and 7 bases had no gene match. CDR3 region: CASSTGLAGVTGELFF. The CDR3 coding sequence is TGTGCCAGCAGCACGGGACTAGCGGGGGTAACAGGGGAGCTGTTTTTT.

J is TRBJ1-5 and V is TRBV2, with a tentative D call TRBD1 (5 bases). V dropped 7 bases and J dropped 1 base, with 8 bases sitting between them. The CDR3 extends over 13 amino acids. Germline V gene sequence: CDR1 SNHLY, CDR2 FYNNEI. CDR3 residues: CASKGKSNQPQHF. In DNA form, the CDR3 reads TGTGCCAGCAAGGGGAAGAGCAATCAGCCCCAGCATTTT.

V and J are TRBV5-1 and TRBJ2-2; possible D gene TRBD1, 6 bases. Germline V CDR1 and CDR2: SGHRS, YFSETQ. This CDR3 spans 17 amino acids. Deletions cut 0 bases from V and 0 bases from J, with 12 bases between. CDR3 sequence: CASSLGHRDANTGELFF. CDR3 coding DNA: TGCGCCAGCAGCTTGGGCCACAGGGACGCGAACACCGGGGAGCTGTTTTTT.

J is TRBJ1-6 and V is TRBV6-5; D gene unclear. This CDR3 region has 15 residues. The V gene's germline CDR1 is MNHEY and CDR2 SVGAGI. The germline V and J ends were trimmed by 2 bases and 6 bases, with 11 bases remaining between them. The CDR3 nucleotides are TGTGCCAGCAGTTACCGGCCGGAGGCTAATTCACCCCTCCACTTT. Protein sequence: CASSYRPEANSPLHF.

V usage is TRBV7-9 and J usage is TRBJ1-5, with D possibly matching TRBD1 (6 bases). V dropped 0 bases and J dropped 8 bases, with 8 bases sitting between them. Germline lookup yields CDR1 SEHNR and CDR2 FQNEAQ (reference sequence). The CDR3 totals 13 residues. CDR3 sequence reads: CASSLAGAKPQHF. The CDR3 DNA reads as TGTGCCAGCAGCTTAGCGGGGGCTAAGCCCCAGCATTTT.

CDR3 sequence reads: CASSPDLNEQFF. The CDR3 nucleotides are TGTGCCAGCAGCCCCGACTTGAATGAGCAGTTCTTC. The V call is TRBV7-9, the J call TRBJ2-1; D is unresolved. The CDR3 covers 12 residues. V gave up 5 bases and J gave up 7 bases, with 9 bases separating them. Germline V lookup: CDR1 SEHNR, CDR2 FQNEAQ (reference sequence).

The chain employs TRBV6-1 and TRBJ2-6, with D possibly TRBD2 on 6 matching bases. There are 15 residues in the CDR3. With 8 bases removed from V and 0 bases from J, the gap between germline ends came to 11 bases. Germline lookup yields CDR1 MNHNS and CDR2 SASEGT. The CDR3 DNA follows: TGTGCCAGCCAAACCGGGGGCTCTGGGGCCAACGTCCTGACTTTC. Protein: CASQTGGSGANVLTF.

The sample holds a few counts of this clone. The rearrangement joins TRBV13 to TRBJ2-5, with 7 bases aligning to TRBD1. The CDR3 is 12 amino acids. Germline-derived CDR1 and CDR2 are PRHDT and FYEKMQ (reference sequence). The trim removed 3 bases at V and 5 bases at J, leaving 0 bases unmatched. The CDR3 coding sequence is TGTGCCAGCAGCTTGACAGGGGAGACCCAGTACTTC. This translates into CASSLTGETQYF.

This sequence joins TRBV5-5 and TRBJ1-5; 7 bases fit TRBD1. The ends lost 4 bases at V and 4 bases at J; junction bases unmatched: 8. Germline CDR1 and CDR2: SGHKS and YYEKEE (reference sequence). This CDR3 is 15 amino acids long. DNA for the CDR3: TGTGCCAGCAGCCCCGGGACAGAATTTAATCAGCCCCAGCATTTT. It translates to CASSPGTEFNQPQHF.

The chain has TRBV2 and TRBJ1-2; 7 nucleotides line up with TRBD1. CDR1 and CDR2 from the germline V gene are SNHLY and FYNNEI. V shed 6 bases, J shed 12 bases, and the junction held 10 bases outside the gene matches. This CDR3 comprises 12 residues. The CDR3 loop reads CASSLNRGPHTF. The CDR3 region has the DNA TGTGCCAGCAGCCTGAACAGGGGTCCGCACACCTTC.

The rearrangement links TRBV5-8 to TRBJ2-7; D ambiguous. The CDR3 is 13 amino acids. Trimming removed 2 bases from V and 0 bases from J, with 6 bases in between. Looked up from germline, CDR1 is SGHTS and CDR2 is YDEGEE. CDR3 nucleotides: TGTGCCAGCAGCTTTGGCACCTCCTACGAGCAGTACTTC. Encoded protein: CASSFGTSYEQYF. The complete variable domain, with remaining parts taken from reference TRBV5-8 and TRBJ2-7, reads EAGVTQSPTHLIKTRGQQATLRCSPISGHTSVYWYQQALGLGLQFLLWYDEGEERNRGNFPPRFSGRQFPNYSSELNVNALELEDSALYLCASSFGTSYEQYFGPGTRLTVT.

The V call is TRBV11-3, the J call TRBJ2-7, with D perhaps matching TRBD1 or TRBD2 (5 bases each). The CDR3 totals 14 residues. The ends were cut back, 2 bases at V and 2 bases at J, with 10 bases in the middle. Germline V gene data show CDR1 as SGHNT and CDR2 as YENEEA. CDR3 sequence reads: CASSLRGATYEQYF. The CDR3 coding sequence is TGTGCCAGCAGCTTACGAGGGGCTACCTACGAGCAGTACTTC.

This clone was picked up a small number of times. The chain has TRBV15 and TRBJ2-5; unclear D gene. Trimming removed 2 bases at V and 5 bases at J, with 9 bases between. There are 13 residues in the CDR3. Germline V CDR1 and CDR2: LNHNV, YYDKDF (reference sequence). The CDR3 here is CATSRYSLETQYF. For the CDR3, the DNA is TGTGCCACCAGCAGATACTCCTTGGAGACCCAGTACTTC.

This rearrangement joins TRBV27 to TRBJ1-4, with D perhaps matching TRBD1 (6 bases). This CDR3 is built from 12 residues. Germline lookup yields CDR1 MNHEY and CDR2 SMNVEV (reference sequence). Trimming removed 4 bases at V and 8 bases at J, with 8 bases between. The CDR3 DNA reads as TGTGCCAGCAGTTCCAGGGGAGAAAAACTGTTTTTT. Translation: CASSSRGEKLFF.

This clone has only one observation. CDR3 DNA sequence: TGTGCCATCAGTGAGCAGGCCTACAATGAGCAGTTCTTC. It specifies CAISEQAYNEQFF. The rearrangement joins TRBV10-3 to TRBJ2-1, with D uncertain. The V and J ends lost 2 bases and 2 bases respectively, with 4 bases between them. Per the germline V gene, CDR1 is ENHRY and CDR2 is SYGVKD. The CDR3 consists of 13 residues.

This sequence joins TRBV11-2 and TRBJ1-3; D unresolved. This CDR3 comprises 16 residues. V shed 3 bases and J shed 0 bases, with 12 bases lying between them. Germline V gene lookup returns CDR1 SGHAT and CDR2 FQNNGV. In DNA, the CDR3 is TGTGCCAGCAGCTTCTGGGCACAGACCTCTGGAAACACCATATATTTT. Encoded protein: CASSFWAQTSGNTIYF.

On this clone: It is unclear where the CDR3 begins or ends on the DNA, so no DNA is shown, and the CDR3 is as TCRdb lists it. The genes are TRBV29-1 and TRBJ1-2. The CDR3 has 13 residues if both end residues are counted. Germline V gives CDR1 SQVTM, CDR2 ANQGSEA. The CDR3 spells CSVGPGTSLGYTF.

This rearrangement joins TRBV6-5 to TRBJ2-1; 7 bases match TRBD1. Germline CDR1 MNHEY, CDR2 SVGAGI. The CDR3 sequence is 15 residues long. After removal of 5 bases from V and 2 bases from J, the junction contained 6 bases not matched to a gene. The CDR3 sequence: CASSKQGTTYNEQFF. DNA of the CDR3: TGTGCCAGCAGTAAACAGGGGACCACCTACAATGAGCAGTTCTTC.

This chain links TRBV19 with TRBJ1-5; D call uncertain. Germline CDR1 is LNHDA and CDR2 is SQIVND (reference sequence). CDR3 size: 14 residues. The V gene lost 5 bases and the J gene lost 3 bases, with 11 bases spanning the gap. As DNA, the CDR3 is TGTGCCAGTAGTTTGTGGGGATCCAATCAGCCCCAGCATTTT. Translation: CASSLWGSNQPQHF.

A single count supports this clone. The chain employs TRBV7-2 and TRBJ1-4; a weak D match, TRBD1 (5 bases). The CDR3 is 16 amino acids. Germline CDR1 and CDR2: SGHTA and FQGNSA. Trimming left V 5 bases short and J 7 bases short, with 20 bases between. CDR3 DNA: TGTGCCAGCAGCCCAGGCCGAATCAGGGAGGGTGAAAAACTGTTTTTT. Translation gives CASSPGRIREGEKLFF.

DNA for the CDR3: TGTGCCTGGAGTGTACACCCCAGGTCCAATTCACCCCTCCACTTT. As protein: CAWSVHPRSNSPLHF. The rearrangement joins TRBV30 to TRBJ1-6, with no clear D. Germline V gene data show CDR1 as GTSNPN and CDR2 as SVGIG (reference sequence). The CDR3 has 15 residues. Trimming took off 0 bases at V and 7 bases at J, with 13 bases between the two ends.